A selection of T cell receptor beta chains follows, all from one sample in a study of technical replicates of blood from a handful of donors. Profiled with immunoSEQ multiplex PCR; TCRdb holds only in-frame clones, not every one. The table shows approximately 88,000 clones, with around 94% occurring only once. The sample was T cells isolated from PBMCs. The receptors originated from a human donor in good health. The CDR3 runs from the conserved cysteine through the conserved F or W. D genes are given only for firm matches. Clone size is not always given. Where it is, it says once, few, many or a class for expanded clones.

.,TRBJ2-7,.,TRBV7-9,TGTGCCAGCAGCTTCGGGAACTTGAACTACGAGCAGTACTTC,CASSFGNLNYEQYF
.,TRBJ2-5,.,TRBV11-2,TGTGCCAGCAAGGGATCAGGCTGGGGGGTCCAAGAGACCCAGTACTTC,CASKGSGWGVQETQYF
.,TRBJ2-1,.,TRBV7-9,TGTGCCAGCAGCTTAGCGGGGAGAGACTACAATGAGCAGTTCTTC,CASSLAGRDYNEQFF
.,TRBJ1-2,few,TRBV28,TGTGCCAGCAGTTGGGAGGCTAGCTATGGCTACACCTTC,CASSWEASYGYTF
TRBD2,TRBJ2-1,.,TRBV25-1,TGTGCCACCGGGACTAGCGGGCTAAATGAGCAGTTCTTC,CATGTSGLNEQFF
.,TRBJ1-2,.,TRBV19,TGTGCCAGTAGTATAGTCCAGGGGCAATACTATGGCTACACCTTC,CASSIVQGQYYGYTF
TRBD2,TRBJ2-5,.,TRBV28,TGTGCCAGCAGCTCCGTAGAGACTAGCGGGAGGGTCGAGACCCAGTACTTC,CASSSVETSGRVETQYF
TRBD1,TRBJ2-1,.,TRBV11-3,TGTGCCAGCAGCTTAGGGGTATCGACAGGGGGCACTGAGCAGTTCTTC,CASSLGVSTGGTEQFF
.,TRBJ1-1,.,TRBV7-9,TGTGCCAGCAGCTTATCAGGGGCTAACACTGAAGCTTTCTTT,CASSLSGANTEAFF
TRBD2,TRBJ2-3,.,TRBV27,TGTGCCAGCAGTGTCCCTAGCGGGAGTATCGATACGCAGTATTTT,CASSVPSGSIDTQYF
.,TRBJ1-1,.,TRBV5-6,TGTGCCAGCAGCCGCGTAGGAGGTTACACTGAAGCTTTCTTT,CASSRVGGYTEAFF
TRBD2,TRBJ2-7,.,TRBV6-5,TGTGCCAGCAGTTACGCGCTAGCGGGGGGTCGCTACGAGCAGTACTTC,CASSYALAGGRYEQYF
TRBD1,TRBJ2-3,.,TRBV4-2,TGTGCCAGCAGCCAAGATATGGGACAGGGGGCGACAGATACGCAGTATTTT,CASSQDMGQGATDTQYF
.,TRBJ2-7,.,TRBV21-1,TGTGCCAGCAGCTTACGGGACAGGGTATTTCCAAGGAGAGTCTACGAGCAGTACTTC,CASSLRDRVFPRRVYEQYF
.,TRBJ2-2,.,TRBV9,TGTGCCAGCAGCGTAGTCGGCAGGGGAACCGGGGAGCTGTTTTTT,CASSVVGRGTGELFF
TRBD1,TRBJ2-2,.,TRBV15,TGTGCCACCAGCGTAACAGGGGGCGCAACCGGGGAGCTGTTTTTT,CATSVTGGATGELFF
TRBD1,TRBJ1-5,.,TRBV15,TGTGCCACCAGCACGGGACAGGGGATTGTCAGCAATCAGCCCCAGCATTTT,CATSTGQGIVSNQPQHF
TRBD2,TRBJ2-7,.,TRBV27,TGTGCCAGCAGTCCCTTAGCGGGAGGTTTGCACGAGCAGTACTTC,CASSPLAGGLHEQYF
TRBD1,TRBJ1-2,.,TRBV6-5,TGTGCCAGCAGTAATGACAGGGCCGGCTACACCTTC,CASSNDRAGYTF
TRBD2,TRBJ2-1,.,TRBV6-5,TGTGCCAGCAGTTACTTCGGGGGGAGCTACGAGCAGTTCTTC,CASSYFGGSYEQFF
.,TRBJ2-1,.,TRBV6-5,TGTGCCAGCAGTTACTCGTCCAGGGGCAATGAGCAGTTCTTC,CASSYSSRGNEQFF
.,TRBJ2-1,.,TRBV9,TGTGCCAGCAGCGGCGAGAGCTCCTACAATGAGCAGTTCTTC,CASSGESSYNEQFF
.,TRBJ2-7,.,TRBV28,TGTGCCAGCAGTTCCCGGAGGCTGAGTCTCGAGCAGTACTTC,CASSSRRLSLEQYF
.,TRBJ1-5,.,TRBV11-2,TGTGCCAGCAGCCTCTCACAGGGAAGTGAAGTTTGGGTTCAGCCCCAGCATTTT,CASSLSQGSEVWVQPQHF
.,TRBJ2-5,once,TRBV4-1,TGCGCCAGCAGCCCGGGGAACATCGGGTACCAAGAGACCCAGTACTTC,CASSPGNIGYQETQYF
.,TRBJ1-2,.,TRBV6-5,TGTGCCAGCAGTTACTCGGGGCTCGCGGGAGGCTACACCTTC,CASSYSGLAGGYTF
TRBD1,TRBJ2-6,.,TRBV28,TGTGCCAGCAGTTCCCCGCGACAGGGGGCGTATGGGGCCAACGTCCTGACTTTC,CASSSPRQGAYGANVLTF
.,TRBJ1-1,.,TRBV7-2,TGTGCCAGCAGCCTCAGGAGGGTGGCTACCGGGGCTGAAGCTTTCTTT,CASSLRRVATGAEAFF
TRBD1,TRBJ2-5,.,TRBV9,TGTGCCAGCAGCGGGGGGGACAGGGTCCAAGAGACCCAGTACTTC,CASSGGDRVQETQYF
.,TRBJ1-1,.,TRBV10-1,TGCGCTACCCGGAGGGGCGATGAAGCTTTCTTT,CATRRGDEAFF
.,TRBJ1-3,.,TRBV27,TGTGCCAGCAAATCGAGAGGCTATTCGAATGGAAACACCATATATTTT,CASKSRGYSNGNTIYF
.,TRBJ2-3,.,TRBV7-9,TGTGCCACCTCGGGCCGAGGGTTTGATACGCAGTATTTT,CATSGRGFDTQYF
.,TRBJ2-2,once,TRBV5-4,TGTGCCAGCAGCACCAGATACACCGGGGAGCTGTTTTTT,CASSTRYTGELFF
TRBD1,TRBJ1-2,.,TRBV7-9,TGTGCCAGCATGGGGGCACCCACAGGGGACTATGGCTACACCTTC,CASMGAPTGDYGYTF
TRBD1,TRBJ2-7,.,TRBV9,TGTGCCAGCAGCGTAGCTGGACAGGGGACCTACGAGCAGTACTTC,CASSVAGQGTYEQYF
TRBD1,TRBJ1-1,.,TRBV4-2,TGTGCCGGCAGCCGAGAGGGACAGCTTGACACTGAAGCTTTCTTT,CAGSREGQLDTEAFF
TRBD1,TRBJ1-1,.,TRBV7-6,TGTGCCAGCATAGGACAGGAGAACACTGAAGCTTTCTTT,CASIGQENTEAFF
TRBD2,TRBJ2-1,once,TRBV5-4,TGTGCCAGCAGGGACGGGACTAGCCGATACAATGAGCAGTTCTTC,CASRDGTSRYNEQFF
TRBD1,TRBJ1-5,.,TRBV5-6,TGTGCCAGCAGCCTGGGACAGAATCTTCAGCCCCAGCATTTT,CASSLGQNLQPQHF
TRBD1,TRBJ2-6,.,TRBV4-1,TGCGCCAGCAGCCAGAACACAGGGGGCTGGTCTGGGGCCAACGTCCTGACTTTC,CASSQNTGGWSGANVLTF
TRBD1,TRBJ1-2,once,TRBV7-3,TGTGCCAGCAGCTCGACAGGGGGTAACTATGGCTACACCTTC,CASSSTGGNYGYTF
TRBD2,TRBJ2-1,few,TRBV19,TGTGCCAGTAGTACGCCGGGACTAGTCCATGAGCAGTTCTTC,CASSTPGLVHEQFF
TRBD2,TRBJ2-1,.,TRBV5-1,TGCGCCAGCAGCTACGGACCCGGGACTAGCCGTAATGAGCAGTTCTTC,CASSYGPGTSRNEQFF
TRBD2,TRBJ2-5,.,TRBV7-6,TGTGCCAGCAGCGGACTAGCGGACCAAGAGACCCAGTACTTC,CASSGLADQETQYF
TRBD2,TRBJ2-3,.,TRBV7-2,TGTGCCAGCAGCTTAGAACGGGGGGATCCGCAGTATTTT,CASSLERGDPQYF
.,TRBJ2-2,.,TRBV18,TGTGCCAGCTCACCACCGTCTGGGGCGGGGACCGGGGAGCTGTTTTTT,CASSPPSGAGTGELFF
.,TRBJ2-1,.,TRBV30,TGTGCCTTACACCGGGACGGGAGAAACAATGAGCAGTTCTTC,CALHRDGRNNEQFF
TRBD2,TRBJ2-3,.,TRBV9,TGTGCCAGCAGCGTAGGTAGAGCGGGGGGTTCTGATACGCAGTATTTT,CASSVGRAGGSDTQYF
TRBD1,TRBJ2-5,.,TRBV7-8,TGTGCCAGCAGCCCATGGACAGGGGAAGAGACCCAGTACTTC,CASSPWTGEETQYF
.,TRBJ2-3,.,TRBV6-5,TGTGCCAGCTGGTCCAGCGTCACAGATACGCAGTATTTT,CASWSSVTDTQYF
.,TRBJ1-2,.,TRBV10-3,TGTGCCATCAGTCGGGCTAACTATGGCTACACCTTC,CAISRANYGYTF
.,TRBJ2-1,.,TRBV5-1,TGCGCCAGCAGCTTCGAGGGAGCCTCCAATGAGCAGTTCTTC,CASSFEGASNEQFF
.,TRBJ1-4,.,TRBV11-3,TGTGCCAGCAGCGAAGGACTGGCCCCTGGTGAAAAACTGTTTTTT,CASSEGLAPGEKLFF
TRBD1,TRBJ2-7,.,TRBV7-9,TGTGCCAGCAGCCCTCACCGGGACAGGGTGAACTACGAGCAGTACTTC,CASSPHRDRVNYEQYF
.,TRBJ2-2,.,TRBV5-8,TGTGCCAGCAGCCTCCGCGTGGAGCTGTTTTTT,CASSLRVELFF
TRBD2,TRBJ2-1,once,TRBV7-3,TGTGCCAGCAGCTTACAACCCCTAGGACTAGCGGGGGGTCGGGAGCAGTTCTTC,CASSLQPLGLAGGREQFF
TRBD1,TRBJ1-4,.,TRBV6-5,TGTGCCAGCAGGCTGACAGGGGGGAATGAAAAACTGTTTTTT,CASRLTGGNEKLFF
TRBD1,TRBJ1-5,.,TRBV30,TGTGCCTGGACAACACAGGGGGACCAGCCCCAGCATTTT,CAWTTQGDQPQHF
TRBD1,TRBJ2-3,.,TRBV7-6,TGTGCCAGCAGCCGGGGACAGGGGGAGGTAGATACGCAGTATTTT,CASSRGQGEVDTQYF